The TCR beta chain described here comes from a study of CD4 T cells in relation to SARS-CoV-2 and coronaviruses. Study-wide background: TCR beta CDR3s were sequenced after roughly 10-day antigen culture of PBMCs. Findings and limits, study-wide: SARS-CoV-2-driven expansion was significantly weaker in crossreactive than monoreactive clones.

The repertoire was sequenced with immunoSEQ multiplex PCR; TCRdb's copy has only in-frame clones and lacks some. The data contain some 20,000 clones, about 76% of them singletons. Concerning this clone itself: What it recognizes is unknown.

This CDR3 is built from 16 residues. V lost 5 bases to trimming and J lost 7 bases, with 21 bases between them. The germline CDR1 and CDR2 sequences are MNHEY and SMNVEV (reference sequence). Before the COVID-19 pandemic, during about 2010-2019, CD4+ T cells were taken from unexposed donors. Isolation of CD4+ T cells took place after about 9 days in culture. Testing used SARS-CoV-2 S/N and four cold-coronavirus spikes on unexposed-donor CD4+ T cells, cells permitting. Fresh IL-2 medium replaced half the medium on days 3 and 7. Sequencing input: CD4+ T cells from PBMCs, cultured in vitro. The clonotype was recovered from a human donor in good health. This chain uses TRBV27 with TRBJ2-1; perhaps D is TRBD1 or TRBD2 (5 bases each). CDR3 DNA: TGTGCCAGCAGTCCCCCTCGAACGGGGCGCCAAAATGAGCAGTTCTTC. It specifies CASSPPRTGRQNEQFF.